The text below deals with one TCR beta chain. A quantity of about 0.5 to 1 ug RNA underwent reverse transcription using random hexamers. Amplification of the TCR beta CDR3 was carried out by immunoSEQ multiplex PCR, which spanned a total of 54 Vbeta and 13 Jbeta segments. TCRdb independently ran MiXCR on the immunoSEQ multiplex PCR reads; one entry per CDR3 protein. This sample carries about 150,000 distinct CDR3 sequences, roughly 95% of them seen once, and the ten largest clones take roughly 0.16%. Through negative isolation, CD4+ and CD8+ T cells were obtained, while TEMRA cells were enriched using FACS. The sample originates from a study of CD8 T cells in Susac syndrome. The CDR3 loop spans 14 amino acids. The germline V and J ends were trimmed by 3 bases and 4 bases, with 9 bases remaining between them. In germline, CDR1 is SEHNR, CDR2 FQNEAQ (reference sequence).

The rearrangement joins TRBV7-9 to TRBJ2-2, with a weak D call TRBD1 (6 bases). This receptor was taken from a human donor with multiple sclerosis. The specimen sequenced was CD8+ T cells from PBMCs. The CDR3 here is CASSLGHSTGELFF. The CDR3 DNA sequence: TGTGCCAGCAGCTTGGGACACAGCACCGGGGAGCTGTTTTTT.